Included here is one T cell receptor beta chain sequence, with context. The antigen remains undetermined. Sequencing was performed with immunoSEQ multiplex PCR; in TCRdb, only in-frame clones are kept and a portion is missing. The data hold roughly 110,000 clones, with roughly 93% observed a single time. V was cut by 5 bases and J by 4 bases, with 8 bases left in between. Germline CDR1 is DFQATT and CDR2 is SNEGSKA (reference sequence). The CDR3 is made up of 11 amino acids. The sample comes from a study of siplizumab effects on memory and regulatory T cells. Study findings and constraints: Sequences below about 10^-5 frequency were poorly captured, limiting mapping of alloreactive clones. The average Treg-derived proportion among mappable alloreactive CD4+ clones was roughly 69% with siplizumab versus about 27% in controls.

This chain connects TRBV20-1 to TRBJ1-2, with unresolved D. The source of this sequence is a human donor in good health. The sequenced sample consisted of non-Treg CD4+ T cells sorted from blood. CDR3 in DNA: TGCAGTGCTGCGGGTCTCTATGGCTACACCTTC. As protein: CSAAGLYGYTF.